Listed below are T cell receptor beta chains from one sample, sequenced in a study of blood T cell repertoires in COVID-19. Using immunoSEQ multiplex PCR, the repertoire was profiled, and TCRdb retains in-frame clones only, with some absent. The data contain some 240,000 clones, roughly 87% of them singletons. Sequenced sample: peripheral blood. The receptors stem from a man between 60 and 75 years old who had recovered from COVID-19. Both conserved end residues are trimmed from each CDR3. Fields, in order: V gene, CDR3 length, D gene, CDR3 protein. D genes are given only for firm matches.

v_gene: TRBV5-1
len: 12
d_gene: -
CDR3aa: ASSFPGEWDEQY

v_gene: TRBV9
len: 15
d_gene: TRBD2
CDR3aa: ASSVVSSGGAVVEQF

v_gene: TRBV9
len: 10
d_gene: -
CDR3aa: ASKPYTGELF

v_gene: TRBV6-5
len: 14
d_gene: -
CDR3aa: ASSYSTRGRGDTQY

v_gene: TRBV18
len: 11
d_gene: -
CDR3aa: ASSPPGLYGYT

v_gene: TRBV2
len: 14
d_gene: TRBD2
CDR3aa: ASRLPSSGGADTQY

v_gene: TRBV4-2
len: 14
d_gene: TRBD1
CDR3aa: ASSPGTGGSYNEQF

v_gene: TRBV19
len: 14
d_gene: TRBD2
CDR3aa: ASSIVSGGGTDTQY

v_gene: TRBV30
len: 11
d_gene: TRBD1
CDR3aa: AWTQDRGHGYT

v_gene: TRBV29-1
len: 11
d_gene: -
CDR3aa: STQTGSSYEQY

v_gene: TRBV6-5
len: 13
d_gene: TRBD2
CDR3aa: AGRSGGLNTGELF

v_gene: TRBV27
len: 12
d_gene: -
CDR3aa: ASSSSRDTDTQY

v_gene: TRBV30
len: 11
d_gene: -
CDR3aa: AWSETSPPPLH

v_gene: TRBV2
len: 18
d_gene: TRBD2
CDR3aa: ASRNLGLAGGPFASGTQY

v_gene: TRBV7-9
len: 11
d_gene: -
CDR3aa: ASSHDSSHEQY

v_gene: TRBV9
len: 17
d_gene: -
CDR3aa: ASSVADSGVLSGANVLT

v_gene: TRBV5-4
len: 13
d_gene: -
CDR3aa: ASSLWVGAYTEAF

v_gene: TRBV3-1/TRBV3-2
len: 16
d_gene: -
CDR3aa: ASSQDAGLRPMNTEAF

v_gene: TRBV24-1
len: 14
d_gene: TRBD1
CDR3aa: ATSDAGTGGNQPQH

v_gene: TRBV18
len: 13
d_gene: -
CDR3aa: ASSRAGQSWDTIY

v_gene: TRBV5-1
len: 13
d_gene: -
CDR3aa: ASSFGGSGTDTQY

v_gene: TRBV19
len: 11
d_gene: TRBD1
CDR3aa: ASSKGAGYGYT

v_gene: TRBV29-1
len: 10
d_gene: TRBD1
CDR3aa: SVTGTAYEQY

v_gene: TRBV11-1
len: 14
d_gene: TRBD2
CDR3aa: ASSLMLAGGRETQY

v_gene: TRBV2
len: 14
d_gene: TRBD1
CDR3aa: ASLYLGQGNTGELF

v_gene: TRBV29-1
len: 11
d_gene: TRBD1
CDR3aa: SVRDRGRNEQF

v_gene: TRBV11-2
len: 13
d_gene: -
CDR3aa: ASSLRGSSYNEQF

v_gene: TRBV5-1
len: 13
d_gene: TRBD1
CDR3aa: ASSLRDSGTDTQY

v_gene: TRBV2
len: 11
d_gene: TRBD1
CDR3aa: ASSGDRDYEQY

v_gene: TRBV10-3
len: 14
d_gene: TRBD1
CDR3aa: AIREPGQGRYNEQF

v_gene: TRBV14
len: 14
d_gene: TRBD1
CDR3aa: ASSGPYRGPISPLH

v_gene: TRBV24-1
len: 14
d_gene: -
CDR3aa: ATSDPAGETNNEQF

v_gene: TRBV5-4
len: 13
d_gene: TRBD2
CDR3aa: ASSLKNSGGNEQF

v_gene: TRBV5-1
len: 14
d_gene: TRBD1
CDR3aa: ASSWGQGSVYTEAF

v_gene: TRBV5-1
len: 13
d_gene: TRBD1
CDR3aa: ASSRTTGATLGYT

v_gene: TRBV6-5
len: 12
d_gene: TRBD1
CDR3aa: ASSYGGTAYGYT

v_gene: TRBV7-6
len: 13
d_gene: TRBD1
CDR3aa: ASSFTGVKNTEAF

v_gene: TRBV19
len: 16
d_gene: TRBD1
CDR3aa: ASSIMGQGISGANVLT

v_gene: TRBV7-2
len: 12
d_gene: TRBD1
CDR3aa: ASSSGQGARDYT

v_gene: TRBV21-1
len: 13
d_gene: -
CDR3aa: ASQPCQGAGNTIY

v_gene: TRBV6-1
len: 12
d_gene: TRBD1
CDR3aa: ASTYQQGRTEAF

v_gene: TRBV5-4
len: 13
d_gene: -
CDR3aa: ASSPARSFVTEAF

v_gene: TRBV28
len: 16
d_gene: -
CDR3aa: ASTPSGRTSDGENIQY

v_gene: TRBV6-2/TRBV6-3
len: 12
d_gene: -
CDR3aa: ASSYLASSNIQY

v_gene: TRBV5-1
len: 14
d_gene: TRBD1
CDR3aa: ASSLAGTAPNTEAF

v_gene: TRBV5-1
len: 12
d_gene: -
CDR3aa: ASSLGAGTDTQY

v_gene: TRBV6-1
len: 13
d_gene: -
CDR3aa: ASSEAAGFTGELF

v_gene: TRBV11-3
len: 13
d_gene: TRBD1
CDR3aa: ASSLGGQGGTEAF

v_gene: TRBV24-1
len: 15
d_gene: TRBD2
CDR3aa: ATSTAGASINTGELF

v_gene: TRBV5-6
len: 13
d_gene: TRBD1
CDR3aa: ASSRGQLGADTQY

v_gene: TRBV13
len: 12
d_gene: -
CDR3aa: ASSLIARYNEQF

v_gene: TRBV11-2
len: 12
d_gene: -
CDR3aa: ASSRNPRDNEQF

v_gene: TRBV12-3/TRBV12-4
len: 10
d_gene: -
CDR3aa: ASSYQGYEQY

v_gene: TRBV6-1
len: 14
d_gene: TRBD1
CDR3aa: ASSVRRGQEPRPLH

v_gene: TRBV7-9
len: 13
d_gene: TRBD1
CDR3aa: ASSQGQGNFQPQH